A selection of T cell receptor beta chains follows, all from one sample in a study of molecular identifiers for immune sequencing clone quantification. TCRdb independently ran MiXCR on the PCR reads; one entry per CDR3 protein. Here the sample spans about 640,000 distinct CDR3 sequences, just under 20% being singletons. The sample comprised naive CD8+ T cells from blood, with Jurkat cell RNA spiked in. All receptors derive from a human donor in good health. Some libraries in this study had Jurkat cell RNA spiked in. CDR3s include the opening cysteine and the closing phenylalanine or tryptophan. A D gene is named only where the DNA matches it firmly. Some rows have no size entry. The others give once, few or many, or a class for an expanded clone.

>NA|TRBV7-9|TRBJ2-7|few|16
TGTGCCAGCAGCTTAGCGCTGGGCGGGGTGGCCGACGAGCAGTACTTC
CASSLALGGVADEQYF
>NA|TRBV11-2|TRBJ2-2|few|16
TGTGCCAGCAGCTTTTTTCGGGACTTGCAGACCGGGGAGCTGTTTTTT
CASSFFRDLQTGELFF
>TRBD1|TRBV19|TRBJ2-6|many|16
TGTGCCAGTACCGAGAAAGGGACAGCTGGGGCCAACGTCCTGACTTTC
CASTEKGTAGANVLTF
>NA|TRBV24-1|TRBJ2-3|many|14
TGTGCCACCAGTGACGGCAGTCAAGGGGATACGCAGTATTTT
CATSDGSQGDTQYF
>NA|TRBV4-3|TRBJ2-2|NA|16
TGCGCCAGCAGCCAAGATCGAGGGGGGTACACCGGGGAGCTGTTTTTT
CASSQDRGGYTGELFF
>NA|TRBV5-4|TRBJ2-5|NA|15
TGTGCCAGCAGCTTGTGGTTGGCAGACCAAGAGACCCAGTACTTC
CASSLWLADQETQYF
>NA|TRBV20-1|TRBJ1-5|many|15
TGCAGTGCTAGCATTCAGGGGTTTAACAATCAGCCCCAGCATTTT
CSASIQGFNNQPQHF
>NA|TRBV9|TRBJ1-1|many|15
TGTGCCAGCAGCGTAGTAGGCGACCCTGACACTGAAGCTTTCTTT
CASSVVGDPDTEAFF
>NA|TRBV5-1|TRBJ2-3|many|14
TGCGCCAGCAGCTTGGTTGGCCGAACAGATACGCAGTATTTT
CASSLVGRTDTQYF
>NA|TRBV28|TRBJ2-7|NA|15
TGTGCCAGCAGTCTCCGCGGGACGAAAGACTACGAGCAGTACTTC
CASSLRGTKDYEQYF
>TRBD2|TRBV18|TRBJ2-1|few|16
TGTGCCAGCTCATCGGACTCGGGGACTAGCTCCCATGAGCAGTTCTTC
CASSSDSGTSSHEQFF